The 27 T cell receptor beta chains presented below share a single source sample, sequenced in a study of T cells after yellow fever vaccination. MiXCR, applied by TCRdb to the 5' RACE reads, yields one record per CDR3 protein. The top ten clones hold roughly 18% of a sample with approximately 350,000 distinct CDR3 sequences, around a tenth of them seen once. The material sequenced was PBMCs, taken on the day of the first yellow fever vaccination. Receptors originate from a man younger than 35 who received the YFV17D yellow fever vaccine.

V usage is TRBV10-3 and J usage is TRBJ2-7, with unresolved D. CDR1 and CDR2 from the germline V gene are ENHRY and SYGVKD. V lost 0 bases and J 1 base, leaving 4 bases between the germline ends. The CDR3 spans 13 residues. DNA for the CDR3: TGTGCCATCAGTGAGTCGCGATCCTACGAGCAGTACTTC. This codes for CAISESRSYEQYF.

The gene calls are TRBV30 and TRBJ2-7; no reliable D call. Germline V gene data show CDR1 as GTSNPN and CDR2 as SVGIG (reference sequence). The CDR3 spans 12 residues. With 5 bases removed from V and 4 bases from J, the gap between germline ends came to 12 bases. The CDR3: CAWVDKEYEQYF. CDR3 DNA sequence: TGTGCCTGGGTTGACAAGGAGTACGAGCAGTACTTC.

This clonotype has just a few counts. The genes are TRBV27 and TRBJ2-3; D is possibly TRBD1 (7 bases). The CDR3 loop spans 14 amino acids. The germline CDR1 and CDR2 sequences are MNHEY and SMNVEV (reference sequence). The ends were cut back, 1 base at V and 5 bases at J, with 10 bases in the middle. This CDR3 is CASSLLQGGDTQYF. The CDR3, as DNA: TGTGCCAGCAGTTTATTGCAGGGGGGAGATACGCAGTATTTT.

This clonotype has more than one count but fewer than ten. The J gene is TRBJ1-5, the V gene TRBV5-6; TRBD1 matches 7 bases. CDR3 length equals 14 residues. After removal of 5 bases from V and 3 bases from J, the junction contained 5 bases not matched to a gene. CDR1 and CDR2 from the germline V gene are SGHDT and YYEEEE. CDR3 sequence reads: CASSRGQANQPQHF. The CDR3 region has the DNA TGTGCCAGCAGTCGTGGACAGGCCAATCAGCCCCAGCATTTT.

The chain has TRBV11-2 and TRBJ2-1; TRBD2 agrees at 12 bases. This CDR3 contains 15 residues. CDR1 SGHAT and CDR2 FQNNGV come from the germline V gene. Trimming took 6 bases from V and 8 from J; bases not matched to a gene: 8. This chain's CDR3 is CASSPLAGGRHEQFF. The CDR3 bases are TGTGCCAGCAGTCCACTAGCGGGGGGCCGACATGAGCAGTTCTTC. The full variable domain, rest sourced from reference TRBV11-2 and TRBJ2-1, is EAGVAQSPRYKIIEKRQSVAFWCNPISGHATLYWYQQILGQGPKLLIQFQNNGVVDDSQLPKDRFSAERLKGVDSTLKIQPAKLEDSAVYLCASSPLAGGRHEQFFGPGTRLTVL.

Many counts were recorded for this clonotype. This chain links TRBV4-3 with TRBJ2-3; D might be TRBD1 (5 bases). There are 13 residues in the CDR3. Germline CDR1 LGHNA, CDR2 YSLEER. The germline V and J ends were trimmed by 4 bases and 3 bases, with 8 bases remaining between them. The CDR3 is CASSPGPTDTQYF. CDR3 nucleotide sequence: TGCGCCAGCAGCCCAGGGCCAACAGATACGCAGTATTTT.

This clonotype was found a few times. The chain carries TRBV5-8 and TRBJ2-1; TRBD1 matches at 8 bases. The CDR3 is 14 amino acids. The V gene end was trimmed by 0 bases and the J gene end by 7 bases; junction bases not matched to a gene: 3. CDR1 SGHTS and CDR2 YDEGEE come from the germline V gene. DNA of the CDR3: TGTGCCAGCAGCTTGGGGACAGGGAGAAATGAGCAGTTCTTC. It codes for CASSLGTGRNEQFF. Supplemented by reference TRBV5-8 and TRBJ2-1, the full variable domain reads EAGVTQSPTHLIKTRGQQATLRCSPISGHTSVYWYQQALGLGLQFLLWYDEGEERNRGNFPPRFSGRQFPNYSSELNVNALELEDSALYLCASSLGTGRNEQFFGPGTRLTVL.

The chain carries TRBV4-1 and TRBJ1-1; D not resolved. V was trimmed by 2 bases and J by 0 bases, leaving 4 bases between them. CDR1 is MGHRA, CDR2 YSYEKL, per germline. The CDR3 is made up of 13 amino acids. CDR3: CASSQRLNTEAFF. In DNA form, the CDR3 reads TGCGCCAGCAGCCAACGGCTGAACACTGAAGCTTTCTTT.

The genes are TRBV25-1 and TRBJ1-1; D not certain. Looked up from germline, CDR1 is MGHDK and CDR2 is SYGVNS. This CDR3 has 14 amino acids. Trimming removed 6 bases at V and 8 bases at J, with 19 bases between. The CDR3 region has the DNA TGTGCCAGCAGCACCTTCTCGTCCGCAGGCGAAGCTTTCTTT. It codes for CASSTFSSAGEAFF.

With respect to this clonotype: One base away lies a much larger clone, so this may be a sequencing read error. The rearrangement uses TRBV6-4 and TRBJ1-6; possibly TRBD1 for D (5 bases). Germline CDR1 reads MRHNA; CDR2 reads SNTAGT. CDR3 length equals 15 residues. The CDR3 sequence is CASSDSAGMNSHLHF. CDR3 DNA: TGTGCCAGCAGTGACTCGGCAGGGATGAATTCACACCTCCACTTT.

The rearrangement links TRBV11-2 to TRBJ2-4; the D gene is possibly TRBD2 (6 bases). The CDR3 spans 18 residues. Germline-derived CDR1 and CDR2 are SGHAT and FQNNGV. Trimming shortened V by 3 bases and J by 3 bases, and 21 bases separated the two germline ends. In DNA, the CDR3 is TGTGCCAGCAGCTTGCAATTTTTTATGGGGCGGGACAAAAACATTCAGTACTTC. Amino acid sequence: CASSLQFFMGRDKNIQYF.

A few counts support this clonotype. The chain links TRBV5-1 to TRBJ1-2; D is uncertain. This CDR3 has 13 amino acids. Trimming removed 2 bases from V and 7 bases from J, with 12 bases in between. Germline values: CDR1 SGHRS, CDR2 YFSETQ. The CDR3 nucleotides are TGCGCCAGCAGCTTTATCCCGGGAGGTGGCTACACCTTC. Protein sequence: CASSFIPGGGYTF.

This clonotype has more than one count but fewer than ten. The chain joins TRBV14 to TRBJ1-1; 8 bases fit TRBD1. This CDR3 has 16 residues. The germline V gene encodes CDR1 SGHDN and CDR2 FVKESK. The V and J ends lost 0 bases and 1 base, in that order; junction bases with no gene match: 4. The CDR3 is CASSQDPGTGNTEAFF. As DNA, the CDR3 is TGTGCCAGCAGCCAAGATCCGGGGACAGGGAACACTGAAGCTTTCTTT. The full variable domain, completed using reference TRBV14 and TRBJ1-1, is EAGVTQFPSHSVIEKGQTVTLRCDPISGHDNLYWYRRVMGKEIKFLLHFVKESKQDESGMPNNRFLAERTGGTYSTLKVQPAELEDSGVYFCASSQDPGTGNTEAFFGQGTRLTVV.

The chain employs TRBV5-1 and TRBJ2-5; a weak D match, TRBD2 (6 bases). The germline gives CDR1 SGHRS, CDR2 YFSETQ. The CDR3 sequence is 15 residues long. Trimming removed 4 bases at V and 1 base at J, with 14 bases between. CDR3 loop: CASSQVIGGQETQYF. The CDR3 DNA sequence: TGCGCCAGCAGCCAGGTTATCGGGGGCCAAGAGACCCAGTACTTC.

The CDR3 coding sequence is TGTGCCAGCAGTGAAAGGACAGTTGAGACCCAGTACTTC. It translates to CASSERTVETQYF. The rearrangement links TRBV2 to TRBJ2-5; D might be TRBD1 (6 bases). CDR1 is SNHLY and CDR2 is FYNNEI in the germline V gene. V was pared by 2 bases and J by 5 bases, with 9 bases between. There are 13 residues in the CDR3.

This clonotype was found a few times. Written as DNA, the CDR3 is TGTGCCAGCAGCTTAGTGACCATTCAGTACTTC. This translates into CASSLVTIQYF. The V call is TRBV7-2, the J call TRBJ2-4, with D uncertain. The V end was cut by 1 base, the J end by 9 bases, with 4 bases between. Germline lookup yields CDR1 SGHTA and CDR2 FQGNSA. The CDR3 extends over 11 amino acids.

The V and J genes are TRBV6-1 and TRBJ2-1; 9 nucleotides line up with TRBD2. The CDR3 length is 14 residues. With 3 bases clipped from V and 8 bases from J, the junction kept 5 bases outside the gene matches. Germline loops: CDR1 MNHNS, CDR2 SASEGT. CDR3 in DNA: TGTGCCAGCAGTGAGGCGGGGGGGCCTTATGAGCAGTTCTTC. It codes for CASSEAGGPYEQFF.

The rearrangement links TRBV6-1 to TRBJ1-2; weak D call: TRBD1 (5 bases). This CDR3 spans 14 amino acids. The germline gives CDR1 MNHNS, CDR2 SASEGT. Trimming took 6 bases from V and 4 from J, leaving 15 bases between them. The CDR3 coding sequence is TGTGCCAGCAGAACCGGGGCCGAGACCTATGGCTACACCTTC. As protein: CASRTGAETYGYTF.

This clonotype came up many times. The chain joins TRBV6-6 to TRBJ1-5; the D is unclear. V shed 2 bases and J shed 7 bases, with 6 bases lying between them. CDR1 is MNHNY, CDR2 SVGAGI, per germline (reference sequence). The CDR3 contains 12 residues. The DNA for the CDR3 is TGTGCCAGCAGTTACGTCGGACAGCCCCAGCATTTT. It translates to CASSYVGQPQHF.

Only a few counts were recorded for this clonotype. The DNA of the CDR3 is TGTGCCAGCAGCTTATTACCACACCAAGAGACCCAGTACTTC. This gives the protein CASSLLPHQETQYF. The chain is built from TRBV7-2 and TRBJ2-5, with D hard to call. Germline CDR1 and CDR2: SGHTA and FQGNSA. V gave up 2 bases and J gave up 0 bases, with 7 bases separating them. The CDR3 extends over 14 amino acids.

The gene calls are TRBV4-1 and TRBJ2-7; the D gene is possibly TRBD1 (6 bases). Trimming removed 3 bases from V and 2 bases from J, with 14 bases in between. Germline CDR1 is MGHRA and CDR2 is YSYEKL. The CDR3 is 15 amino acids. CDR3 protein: CASSQGMTGAYEQYF. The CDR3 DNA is TGCGCCAGCAGCCAGGGGATGACAGGAGCCTACGAGCAGTACTTC.

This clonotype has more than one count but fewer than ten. Here the CDR3 reads CASSNRAGYGYTF. For the CDR3, the DNA is TGTGCCAGTAGTAATCGGGCTGGCTATGGCTACACCTTC. The chain couples TRBV19 to TRBJ1-2; no clear D. Trimming took 4 bases from V and 4 from J, leaving 10 bases between them. The CDR3 loop spans 13 amino acids. Germline CDR1 LNHDA, CDR2 SQIVND (reference sequence). The full variable domain, rest sourced from reference TRBV19 and TRBJ1-2, is DGGITQSPKYLFRKEGQNVTLSCEQNLNHDAMYWYRQDPGQGLRLIYYSQIVNDFQKGDIAEGYSVSREKKESFPLTVTSAQKNPTAFYLCASSNRAGYGYTFGSGTRLTVV.

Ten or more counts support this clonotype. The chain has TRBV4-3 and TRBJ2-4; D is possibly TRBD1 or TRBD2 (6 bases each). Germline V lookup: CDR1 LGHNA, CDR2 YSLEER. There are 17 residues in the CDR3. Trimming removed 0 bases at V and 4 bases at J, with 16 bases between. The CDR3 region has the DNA TGCGCCAGCAGCCAAGATCAGGGGACTCCGTTTAAAAACATTCAGTACTTC. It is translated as CASSQDQGTPFKNIQYF.

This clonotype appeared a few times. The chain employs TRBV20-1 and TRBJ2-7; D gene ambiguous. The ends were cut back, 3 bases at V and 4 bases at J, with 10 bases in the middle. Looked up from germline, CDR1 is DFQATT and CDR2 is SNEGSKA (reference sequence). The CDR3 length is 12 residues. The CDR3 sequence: CSARADDYEQYV. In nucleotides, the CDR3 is TGCAGTGCTAGGGCGGACGATTACGAGCAGTACGTC.

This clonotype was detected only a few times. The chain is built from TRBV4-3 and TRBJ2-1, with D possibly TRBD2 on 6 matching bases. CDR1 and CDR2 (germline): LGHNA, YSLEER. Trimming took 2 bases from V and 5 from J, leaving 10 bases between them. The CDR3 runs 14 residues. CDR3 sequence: CASSQLGLNNEQFF. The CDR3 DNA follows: TGCGCCAGCAGCCAATTAGGACTAAACAATGAGCAGTTCTTC.

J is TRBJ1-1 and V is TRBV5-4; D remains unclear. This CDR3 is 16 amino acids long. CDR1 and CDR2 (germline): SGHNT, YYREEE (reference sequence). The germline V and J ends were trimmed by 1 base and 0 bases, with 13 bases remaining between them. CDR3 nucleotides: TGTGCCAGCAGCTTGTCTGTTCAGCAGATGAACACTGAAGCTTTCTTT. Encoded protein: CASSLSVQQMNTEAFF.

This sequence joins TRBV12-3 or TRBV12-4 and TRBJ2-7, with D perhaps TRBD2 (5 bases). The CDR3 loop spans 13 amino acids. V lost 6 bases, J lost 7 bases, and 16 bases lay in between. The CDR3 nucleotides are TGTGCCAGCAGGGCTGGGAGCTCGGGGGAGCAGTACGTC. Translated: CASRAGSSGEQYV.